The next 9 T cell receptor beta chains were all read from a single sample in a study of CD8 T cells in Susac syndrome. Reverse transcription of roughly 0.45 to 1 ug RNA was carried out with random hexamers. One entry per CDR3 protein, called by TCRdb with MiXCR from the immunoSEQ multiplex PCR reads. There are 120,000 to 150,000 distinct CDR3 sequences in the sample; 90% to 96% occur only once, and over 0.065% lies in the top ten. Sequenced sample: CD4+ T cells from PBMCs. All receptors come from a human donor with Susac syndrome.

The J gene is TRBJ1-6, the V gene TRBV5-1; 9 bases are a match to TRBD1. Germline trimming cut 4 bases from V and 9 bases from J; bases unmatched to any gene: 5. The CDR3 contains 14 residues. Germline V gene lookup returns CDR1 SGHRS and CDR2 YFSETQ. The DNA for the CDR3 is TGCGCCAGCAGCCTACAGGGGGCCGGTTCACCCCTCCACTTT. Amino acid sequence: CASSLQGAGSPLHF.

The chain carries TRBV28 and TRBJ2-3; 13 bases are a match to TRBD2. The CDR3 covers 17 residues. V trimming: 5 bases; J trimming: 7 bases; junction bases outside the gene matches: 12. CDR1 and CDR2 (germline): MDHEN, SYDVKM. In nucleotides, the CDR3 is TGTGCCAGCAGTATGGGGACTAGCGGGATATTGTATTATACGCAGTATTTT. Its translation: CASSMGTSGILYYTQYF.

The V gene is TRBV7-2, the J gene TRBJ1-6; perhaps TRBD1 as D (5 bases). The ends were cut back, 3 bases at V and 7 bases at J, with 10 bases in the middle. The germline V gene has CDR1 SGHTA and CDR2 FQGNSA. The CDR3 is 14 residues long. CDR3 region: CASSFGGANSPLHF. The DNA of the CDR3 is TGTGCCAGCAGCTTTGGGGGTGCCAATTCACCCCTCCACTTT.

The chain is built from TRBV5-6 and TRBJ2-2, with D unresolved. The CDR3 extends over 13 amino acids. Trimming took off 4 bases at V and 3 bases at J, with 7 bases between the two ends. In germline, CDR1 is SGHDT, CDR2 YYEEEE. In nucleotides, the CDR3 is TGTGCCAGCAGCCCGACATACACCGGGGAGCTGTTTTTT. Translating gives CASSPTYTGELFF.

The rearrangement uses TRBV4-1 and TRBJ2-5; 7 positions match TRBD1. With 1 base clipped from V and 5 bases from J, the junction kept 13 bases outside the gene matches. CDR1 MGHRA and CDR2 YSYEKL come from the germline V gene. This CDR3 has 17 residues. The CDR3 DNA sequence: TGCGCCAGCAGCCAAGGGGACAGCTCAAACAGAGGCGAGACCCAGTACTTC. It codes for CASSQGDSSNRGETQYF.

This clonotype was found a few times. The chain is built from TRBV12-3 or TRBV12-4 and TRBJ2-2, with TRBD1 matching over 7 bases. Unmatched junction bases numbered 4, after V lost 6 bases and J lost 3 bases. The CDR3 extends over 14 amino acids. The CDR3 DNA reads TGTGCCAGCAGCCGACAGGGAGACACCGGGGAGCTGTTTTTT. Amino acids: CASSRQGDTGELFF.

This clonotype was picked up one time. This sequence joins TRBV21-1 and TRBJ2-3; the D call of TRBD1 is as the table states it, not checked on the DNA. TRBV21-1 is reported as a pseudogene. CDR3 length equals 17 residues. In nucleotides, the CDR3 is TGTGCCAGCAGCGAACCCGAATCAGGTCGGGATGCAGATACGCAGTATTTT. Amino acid sequence: CASSEPESGRDADTQYF.

The chain has TRBV18 and TRBJ2-7; 8 bases are a match to TRBD2. Germline V CDR1 and CDR2: KGHSH, LQKENI. Germline trimming cut 2 bases from V and 3 bases from J; bases unmatched to any gene: 3. The CDR3 runs 14 residues. The CDR3 DNA is TGTGCCAGCTCACCATCGGGAGGGCGCTACGAGCAGTACTTC. Translating gives CASSPSGGRYEQYF.

This chain links TRBV29-1 with TRBJ2-2; D tentatively fits TRBD1 or TRBD2 (5 bases each). Per the germline V gene, CDR1 is SQVTM and CDR2 is ANQGSEA. The CDR3 is made up of 13 amino acids. CDR3 sequence: CLPMGRGTGELFF. In DNA form, the CDR3 reads TGCCTCCCGATGGGACGAGGCACCGGGGAGCTGTTTTTT.